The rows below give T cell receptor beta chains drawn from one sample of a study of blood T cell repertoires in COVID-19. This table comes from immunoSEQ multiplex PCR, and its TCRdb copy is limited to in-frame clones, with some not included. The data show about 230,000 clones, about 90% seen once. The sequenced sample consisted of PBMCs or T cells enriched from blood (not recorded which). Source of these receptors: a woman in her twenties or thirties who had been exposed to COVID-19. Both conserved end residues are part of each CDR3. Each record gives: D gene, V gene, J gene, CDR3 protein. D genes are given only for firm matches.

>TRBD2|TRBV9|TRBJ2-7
CASSVAGAGADYEQYF
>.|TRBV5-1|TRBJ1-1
CASRQGRMNTEAFF
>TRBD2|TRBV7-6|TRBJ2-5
CASSLAGGSETQYF
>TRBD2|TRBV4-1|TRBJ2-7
CASSQEGLAGYEQYF
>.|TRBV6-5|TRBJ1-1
CASSPRQHTEAFF
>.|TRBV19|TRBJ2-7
CASTENGYEQYF
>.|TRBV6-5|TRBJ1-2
CASVPIRGSNYGYTF
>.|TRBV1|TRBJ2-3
CTSSQARPSATDTQYF
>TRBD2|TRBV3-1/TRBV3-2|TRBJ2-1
CATGTSGSPYNEQFF
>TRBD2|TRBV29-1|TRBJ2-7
CSVGSGRRYEQYF
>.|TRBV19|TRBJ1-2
CASSSGVERGYTF
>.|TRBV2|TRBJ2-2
CASNTGMNTGELFF
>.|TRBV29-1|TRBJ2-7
CSVGGGYEQYF
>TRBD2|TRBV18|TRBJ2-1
CASSPSGRDRTSGGSFTYNEQFF
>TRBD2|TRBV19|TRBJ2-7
CASSIDGAGVEQYF
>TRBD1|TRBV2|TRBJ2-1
CASSVSGQAYNEQFF
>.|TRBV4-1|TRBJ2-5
CASSQVGVTQYF